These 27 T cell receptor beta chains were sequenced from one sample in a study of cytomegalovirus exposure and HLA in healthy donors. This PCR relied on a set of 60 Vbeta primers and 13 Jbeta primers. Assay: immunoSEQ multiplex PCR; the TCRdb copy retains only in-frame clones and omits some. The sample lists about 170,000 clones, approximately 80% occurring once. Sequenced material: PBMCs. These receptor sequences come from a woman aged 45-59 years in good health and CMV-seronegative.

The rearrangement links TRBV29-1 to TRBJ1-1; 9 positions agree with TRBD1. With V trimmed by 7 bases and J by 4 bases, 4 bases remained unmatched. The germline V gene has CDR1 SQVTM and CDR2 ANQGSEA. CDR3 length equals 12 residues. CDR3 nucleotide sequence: TGCAGCGGGGGACAGGGAGTCACTGAAGCTTTCTTT. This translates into CSGGQGVTEAFF.

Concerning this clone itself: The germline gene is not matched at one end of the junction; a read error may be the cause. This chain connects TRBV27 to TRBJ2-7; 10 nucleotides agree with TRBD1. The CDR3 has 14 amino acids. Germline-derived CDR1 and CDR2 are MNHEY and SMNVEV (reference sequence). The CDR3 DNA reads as TGTGCCGGCAGTCGAGGGACAGGGGACTACGAGCAGTACTTC. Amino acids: CAGSRGTGDYEQYF.

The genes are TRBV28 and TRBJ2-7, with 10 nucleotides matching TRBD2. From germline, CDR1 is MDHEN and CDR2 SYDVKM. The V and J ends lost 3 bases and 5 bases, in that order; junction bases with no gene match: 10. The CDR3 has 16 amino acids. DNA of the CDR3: TGTGCCAGCAGTTTTCTGGTTAGCGGGGGGAGAAACGAGCAGTACTTC. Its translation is CASSFLVSGGRNEQYF. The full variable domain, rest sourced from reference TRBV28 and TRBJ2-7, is DVKVTQSSRYLVKRTGEKVFLECVQDMDHENMFWYRQDPGLGLRLIYFSYDVKMKEKGDIPEGYSVSREKKERFSLILESASTNQTSMYLCASSFLVSGGRNEQYFGPGTRLTVT.

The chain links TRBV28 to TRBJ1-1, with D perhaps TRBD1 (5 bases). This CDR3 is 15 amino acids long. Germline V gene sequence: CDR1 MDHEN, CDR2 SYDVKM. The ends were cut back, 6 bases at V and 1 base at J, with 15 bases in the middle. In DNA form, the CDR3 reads TGTGCCAGCAGCATAGGGGCCCAGGGGAACACTGAAGCTTTCTTT. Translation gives CASSIGAQGNTEAFF.

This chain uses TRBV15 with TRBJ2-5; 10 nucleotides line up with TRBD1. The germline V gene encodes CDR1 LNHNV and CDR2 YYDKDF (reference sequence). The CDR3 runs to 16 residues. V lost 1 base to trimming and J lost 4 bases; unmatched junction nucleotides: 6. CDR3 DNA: TGTGCCACCAGCAGAGGTGACCGGGACAGGGGAGAGACCCAGTACTTC. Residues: CATSRGDRDRGETQYF.

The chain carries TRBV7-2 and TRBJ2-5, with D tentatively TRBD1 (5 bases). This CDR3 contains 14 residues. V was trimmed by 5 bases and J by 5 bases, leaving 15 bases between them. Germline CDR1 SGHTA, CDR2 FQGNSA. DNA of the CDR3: TGTGCCAGCAGCCGATCCCAGGGTTGGGAGACCCAGTACTTC. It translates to CASSRSQGWETQYF.

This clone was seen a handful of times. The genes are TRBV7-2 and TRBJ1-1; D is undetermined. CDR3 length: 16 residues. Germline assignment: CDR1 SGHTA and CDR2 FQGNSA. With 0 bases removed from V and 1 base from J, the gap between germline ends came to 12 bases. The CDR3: CASSLAGTETNTEAFF. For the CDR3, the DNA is TGTGCCAGCAGCTTAGCGGGTACAGAGACGAACACTGAAGCTTTCTTT.

The CDR3 sequence is CASSLRPGTGEEQYF. In DNA, the CDR3 is TGTGCCAGCAGTTTAAGGCCCGGGACAGGGGAAGAGCAGTACTTC. The chain is built from TRBV27 and TRBJ2-7; 10 positions match TRBD1. CDR1 and CDR2 (germline): MNHEY, SMNVEV (reference sequence). Losses at the gene ends were 2 bases for V and 7 bases for J; bases not matched to a gene: 8. This CDR3 is 15 amino acids long.

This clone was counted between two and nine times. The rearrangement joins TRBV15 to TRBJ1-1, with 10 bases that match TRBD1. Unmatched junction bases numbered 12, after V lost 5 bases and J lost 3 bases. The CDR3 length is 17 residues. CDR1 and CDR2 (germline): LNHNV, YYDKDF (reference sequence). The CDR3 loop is CATSSRDRGLGYTEAFF. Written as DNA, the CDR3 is TGTGCCACCAGCTCCCGGGACAGGGGTTTAGGGTACACTGAAGCTTTCTTT.

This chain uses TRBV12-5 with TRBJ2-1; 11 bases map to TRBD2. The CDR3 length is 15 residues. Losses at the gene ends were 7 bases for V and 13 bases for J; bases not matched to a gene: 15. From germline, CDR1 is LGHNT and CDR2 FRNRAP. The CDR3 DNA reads TGTGCTAGTGTAGATGGGGCTAGCGGGGGGATACGACAGTTCTTC. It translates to CASVDGASGGIRQFF.

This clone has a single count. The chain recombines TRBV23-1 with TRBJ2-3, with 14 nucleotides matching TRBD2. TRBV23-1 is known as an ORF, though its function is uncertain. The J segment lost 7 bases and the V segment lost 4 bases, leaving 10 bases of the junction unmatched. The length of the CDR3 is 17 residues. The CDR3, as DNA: TGCGCCAGCAGTCTCAAGACTAGCGGGGGGGCCGTATATACGCAGTATTTT. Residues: CASSLKTSGGAVYTQYF.

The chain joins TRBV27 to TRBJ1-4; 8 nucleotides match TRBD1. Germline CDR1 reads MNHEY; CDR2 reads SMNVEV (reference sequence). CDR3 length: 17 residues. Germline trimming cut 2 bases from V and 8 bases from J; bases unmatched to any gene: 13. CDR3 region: CASSLSRPGQGGEKLFF. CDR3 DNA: TGTGCCAGCAGTTTAAGCCGCCCCGGACAGGGAGGGGAAAAACTGTTTTTT.

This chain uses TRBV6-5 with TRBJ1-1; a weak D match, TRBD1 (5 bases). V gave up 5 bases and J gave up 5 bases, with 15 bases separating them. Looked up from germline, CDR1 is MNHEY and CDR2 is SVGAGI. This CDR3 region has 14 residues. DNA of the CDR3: TGTGCCAGCAGTCGCGGACCGGGGGGGACTGAAGCTTTCTTT. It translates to CASSRGPGGTEAFF.

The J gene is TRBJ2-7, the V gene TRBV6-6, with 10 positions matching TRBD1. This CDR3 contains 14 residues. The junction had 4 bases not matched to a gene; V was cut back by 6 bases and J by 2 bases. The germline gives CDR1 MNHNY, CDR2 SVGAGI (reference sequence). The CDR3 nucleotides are TGTGCCAGCAGGGGGGGACAGGGGACCTACGAGCAGTACTTC. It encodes CASRGGQGTYEQYF.

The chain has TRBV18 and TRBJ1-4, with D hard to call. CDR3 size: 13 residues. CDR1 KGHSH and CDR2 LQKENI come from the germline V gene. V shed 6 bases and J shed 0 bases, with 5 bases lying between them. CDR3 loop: CASSQSTNEKLFF. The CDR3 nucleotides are TGTGCCAGCTCCCAGTCAACTAATGAAAAACTGTTTTTT.

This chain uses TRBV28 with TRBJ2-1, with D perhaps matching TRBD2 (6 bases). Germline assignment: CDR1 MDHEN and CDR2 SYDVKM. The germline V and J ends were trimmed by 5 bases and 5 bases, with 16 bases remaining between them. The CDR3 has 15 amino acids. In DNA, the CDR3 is TGTGCCAGCAGTACCGCCGGGACGGGGGACAATGAGCAGTTCTTC. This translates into CASSTAGTGDNEQFF. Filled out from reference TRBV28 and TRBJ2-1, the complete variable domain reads DVKVTQSSRYLVKRTGEKVFLECVQDMDHENMFWYRQDPGLGLRLIYFSYDVKMKEKGDIPEGYSVSREKKERFSLILESASTNQTSMYLCASSTAGTGDNEQFFGPGTRLTVL.

DNA for the CDR3: TGTGCCAGCAGCCTCCCTCCCCGCGGGACCGGGGAGACCCAGTACTTC. Translation gives CASSLPPRGTGETQYF. The rearrangement uses TRBV7-8 and TRBJ2-5, with D perhaps matching TRBD2 (6 bases). Germline-derived CDR1 and CDR2 are SGHVS and FQNEAQ. This CDR3 comprises 16 residues. Trimming removed 5 bases from V and 5 bases from J, with 21 bases in between.

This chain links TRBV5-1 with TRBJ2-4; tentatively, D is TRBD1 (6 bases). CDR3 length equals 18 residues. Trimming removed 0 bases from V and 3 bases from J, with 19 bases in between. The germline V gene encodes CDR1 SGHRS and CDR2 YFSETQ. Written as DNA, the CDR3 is TGCGCCAGCAGCTTGGAGAGGCTCGCGGTAGGGGGCAAAAACATTCAGTACTTC. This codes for CASSLERLAVGGKNIQYF.

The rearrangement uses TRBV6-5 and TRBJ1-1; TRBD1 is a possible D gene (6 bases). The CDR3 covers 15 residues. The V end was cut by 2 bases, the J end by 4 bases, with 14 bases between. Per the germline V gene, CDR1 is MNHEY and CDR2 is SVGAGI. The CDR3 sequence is CASSYLGGGGTEAFF. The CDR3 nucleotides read TGTGCCAGCAGTTACCTCGGGGGAGGGGGCACTGAAGCTTTCTTT.

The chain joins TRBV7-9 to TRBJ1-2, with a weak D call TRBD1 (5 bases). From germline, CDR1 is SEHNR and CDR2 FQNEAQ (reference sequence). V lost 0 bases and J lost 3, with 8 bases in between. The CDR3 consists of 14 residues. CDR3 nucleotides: TGTGCCAGCAGCTTAGCGCGGACATACTATGGCTACACCTTC. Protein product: CASSLARTYYGYTF.

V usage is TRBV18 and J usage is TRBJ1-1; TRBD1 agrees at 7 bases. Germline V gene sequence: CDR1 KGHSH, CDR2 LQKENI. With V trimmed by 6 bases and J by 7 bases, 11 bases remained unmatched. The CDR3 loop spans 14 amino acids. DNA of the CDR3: TGTGCCAGCTCCCCCCCAACCGACAGGGATGAAGCTTTCTTT. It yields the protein CASSPPTDRDEAFF. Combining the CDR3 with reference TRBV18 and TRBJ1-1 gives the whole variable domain NAGVMQNPRHLVRRRGQEARLRCSPMKGHSHVYWYRQLPEEGLKFMVYLQKENIIDESGMPKERFSAEFPKEGPSILRIQQVVRGDSAAYFCASSPPTDRDEAFFGQGTRLTVV.

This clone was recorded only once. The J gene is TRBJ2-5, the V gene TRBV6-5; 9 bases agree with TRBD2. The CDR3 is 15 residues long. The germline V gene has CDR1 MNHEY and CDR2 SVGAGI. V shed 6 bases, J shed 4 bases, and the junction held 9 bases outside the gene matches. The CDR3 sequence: CASRKRGVDGETQYF. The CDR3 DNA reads TGTGCCAGCAGAAAGCGGGGGGTGGATGGAGAGACCCAGTACTTC.

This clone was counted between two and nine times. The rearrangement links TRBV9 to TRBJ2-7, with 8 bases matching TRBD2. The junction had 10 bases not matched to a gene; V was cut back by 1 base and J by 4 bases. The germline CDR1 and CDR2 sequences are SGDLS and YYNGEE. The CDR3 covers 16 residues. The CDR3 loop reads CASSVSGGARRYEQYF. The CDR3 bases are TGTGCCAGCAGCGTATCCGGGGGGGCTAGGAGATACGAGCAGTACTTC.

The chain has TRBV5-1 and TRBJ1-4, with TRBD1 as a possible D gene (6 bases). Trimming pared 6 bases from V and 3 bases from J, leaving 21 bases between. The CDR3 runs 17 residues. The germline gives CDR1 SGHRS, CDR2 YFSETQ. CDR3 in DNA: TGCGCCAGCACCTCCGGGACACCCAGTGGAGCTAATGAAAAACTGTTTTTT. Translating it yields CASTSGTPSGANEKLFF.

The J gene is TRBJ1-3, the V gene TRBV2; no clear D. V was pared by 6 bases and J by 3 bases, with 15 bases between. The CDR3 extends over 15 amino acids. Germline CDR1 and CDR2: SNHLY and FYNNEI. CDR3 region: CASSASQSGGNTIYF. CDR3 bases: TGTGCCAGCAGCGCCTCTCAGTCGGGTGGAAACACCATATATTTT.

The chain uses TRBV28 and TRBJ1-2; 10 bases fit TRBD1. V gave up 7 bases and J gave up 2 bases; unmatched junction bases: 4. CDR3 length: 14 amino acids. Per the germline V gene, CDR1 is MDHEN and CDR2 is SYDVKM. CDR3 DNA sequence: TGTGCCAGCACTGGGACAGGGGCCAACTATGGCTACACCTTC. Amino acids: CASTGTGANYGYTF.

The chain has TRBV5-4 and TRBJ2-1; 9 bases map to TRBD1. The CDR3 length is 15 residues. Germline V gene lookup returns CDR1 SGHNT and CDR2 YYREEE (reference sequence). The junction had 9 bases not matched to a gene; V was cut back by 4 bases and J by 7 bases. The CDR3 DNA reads TGTGCCAGCAGCAGTTCCGGGACAGGGTTTAATGAGCAGTTCTTC. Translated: CASSSSGTGFNEQFF.